This section outlines one T cell receptor (beta chain) sequence together with its context. The antigen is unknown. Assay: immunoSEQ multiplex PCR; the TCRdb copy retains only in-frame clones and omits some. The sample shows over 65,000 clones, approximately 91% of them seen only once. This CDR3 region has 15 residues. Unmatched junction bases numbered 10, after V lost 3 bases and J lost 8 bases. Germline CDR1 and CDR2: WNHNN and SYGVQD (reference sequence). Whether given at about 4 or about 12 weeks, second doses were pooled. This sample stems from a study of T cell responses to AZD1222 COVID-19 vaccine. Notes on the study in general: Epitopes outside B.1.351 and B.1.1.7 mutated regions reportedly drew nearly half of spike TCRs. Dominant at 160-218 and 743-854, vaccine-associated CD4 TCRs also spanned spike.

The chain links TRBV10-1 to TRBJ2-1, with TRBD2 identical over 7 bases. The specimen comprised peripheral blood, sampled 28 days after the second AZD1222 dose. This clonotype was obtained from an adult who received the AZD1222 COVID-19 vaccine. CDR3 protein: CASSEGAGVLDEQFF. In DNA, the CDR3 is TGCGCCAGCAGTGAAGGGGCGGGAGTACTCGATGAGCAGTTCTTC.